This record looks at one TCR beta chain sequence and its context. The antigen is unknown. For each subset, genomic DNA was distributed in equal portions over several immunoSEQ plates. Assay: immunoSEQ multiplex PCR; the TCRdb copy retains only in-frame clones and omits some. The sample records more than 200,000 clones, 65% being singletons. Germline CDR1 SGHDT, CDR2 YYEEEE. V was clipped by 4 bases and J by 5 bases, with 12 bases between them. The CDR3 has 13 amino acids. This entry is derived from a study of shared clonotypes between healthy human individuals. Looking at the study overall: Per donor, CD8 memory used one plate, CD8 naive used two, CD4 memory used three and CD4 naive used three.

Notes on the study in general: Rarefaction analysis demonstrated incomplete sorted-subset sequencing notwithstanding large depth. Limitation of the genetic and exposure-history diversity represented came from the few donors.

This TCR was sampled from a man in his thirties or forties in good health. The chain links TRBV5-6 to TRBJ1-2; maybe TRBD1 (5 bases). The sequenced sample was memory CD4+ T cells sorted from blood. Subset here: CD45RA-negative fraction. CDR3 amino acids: CASSQGLIYGYTF. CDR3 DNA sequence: TGTGCCAGCAGCCAGGGCCTAATTTATGGCTACACCTTC.